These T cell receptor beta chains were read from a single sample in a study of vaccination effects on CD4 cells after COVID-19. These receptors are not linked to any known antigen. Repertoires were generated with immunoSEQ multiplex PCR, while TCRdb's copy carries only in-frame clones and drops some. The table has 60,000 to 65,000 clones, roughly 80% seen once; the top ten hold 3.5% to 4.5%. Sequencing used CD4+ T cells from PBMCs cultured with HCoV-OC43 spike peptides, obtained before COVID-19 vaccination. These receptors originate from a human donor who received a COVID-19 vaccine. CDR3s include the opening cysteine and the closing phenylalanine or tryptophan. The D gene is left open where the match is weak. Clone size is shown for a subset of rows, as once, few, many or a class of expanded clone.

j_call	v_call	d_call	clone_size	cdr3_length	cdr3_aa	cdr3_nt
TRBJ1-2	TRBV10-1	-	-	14	CASSESRQNYGYTF	TGCGCCAGCAGTGAGTCGAGGCAGAACTATGGCTACACCTTC
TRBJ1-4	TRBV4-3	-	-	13	CASSQPGLEKLFF	TGCGCCAGCAGCCAGCCGGGGCTTGAAAAACTGTTTTTT
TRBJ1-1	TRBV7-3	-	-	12	CASSDLNTEAFF	TGTGCCAGCAGCGATTTGAACACTGAAGCTTTCTTT
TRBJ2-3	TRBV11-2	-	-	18	CASSLRVSGRFRTDTQYF	TGTGCCAGCAGCTTACGAGTGTCAGGGAGGTTCCGAACAGATACGCAGTATTTT
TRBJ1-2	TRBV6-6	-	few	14	CASSRFGANYGYTF	TGTGCCAGCAGCCGTTTTGGGGCTAACTATGGCTACACCTTC
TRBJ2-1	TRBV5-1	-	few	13	CASSFPGDSEQFF	TGCGCCAGCAGCTTCCCGGGGGACTCGGAGCAGTTCTTC
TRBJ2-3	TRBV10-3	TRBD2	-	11	CATTSSDTQYF	TGTGCCACGACTAGCTCAGATACGCAGTATTTT
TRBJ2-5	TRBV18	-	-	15	CASSPPGGRRETQYF	TGTGCCAGCTCACCACCGGGGGGTCGGCGAGAGACCCAGTACTTC
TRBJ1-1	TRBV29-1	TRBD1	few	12	CSGGTGNTEAFF	TGCAGCGGTGGGACAGGGAACACTGAAGCTTTCTTT
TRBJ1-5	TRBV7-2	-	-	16	CASSLVKGLSNQPQHF	TGTGCCAGCAGCTTAGTTAAGGGGCTGAGCAATCAGCCCCAGCATTTT
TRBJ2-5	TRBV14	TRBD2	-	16	CASRASKRGYQETQYF	TGTGCCAGCAGGGCTTCGAAGCGGGGGTACCAAGAGACCCAGTACTTC
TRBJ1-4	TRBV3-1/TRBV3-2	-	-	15	CASSRTTGTGEKLFF	TGTGCCAGCAGCCGTACCACAGGAACCGGGGAAAAACTGTTTTTT
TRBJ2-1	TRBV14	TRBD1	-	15	CASSPWTGGNNEQFF	TGTGCCAGCAGCCCCTGGACAGGGGGCAACAATGAGCAGTTCTTC
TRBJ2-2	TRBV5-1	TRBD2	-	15	CASSLRTSESGELFF	TGCGCCAGCAGCTTAAGGACTAGCGAATCCGGGGAGCTGTTTTTT
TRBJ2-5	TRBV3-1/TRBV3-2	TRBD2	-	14	CASSPRLAGPTQYF	TGTGCCAGCAGCCCGAGACTAGCGGGGCCGACCCAGTACTTC
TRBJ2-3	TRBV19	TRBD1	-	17	CASSITYRGAGTDTQYF	TGTGCCAGTAGTATCACCTACAGGGGAGCCGGCACAGATACGCAGTATTTT
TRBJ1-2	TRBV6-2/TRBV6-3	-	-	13	CASGLVLQHGYTF	TGTGCCAGCGGTTTAGTGCTACAGCATGGCTACACCTTC
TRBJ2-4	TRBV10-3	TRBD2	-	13	CAISEAGGNIQYF	TGTGCCATCAGTGAGGCGGGGGGGAACATTCAGTACTTC
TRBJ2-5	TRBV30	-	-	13	CAWSTPGRETQYF	TGTGCCTGGAGTACGCCCGGGCGAGAGACCCAGTACTTC
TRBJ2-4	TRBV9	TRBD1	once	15	CASSVGDRDVDIQYF	TGTGCCAGCAGCGTAGGGGACAGGGATGTTGACATTCAGTACTTC
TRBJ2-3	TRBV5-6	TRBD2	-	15	CASSSSGGVTDTQYF	TGTGCCAGCAGTTCGAGCGGGGGGGTCACAGATACGCAGTATTTT
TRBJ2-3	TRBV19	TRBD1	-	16	CASSRRDRGGTDTQYF	TGTGCCAGTAGTAGACGGGACAGGGGGGGCACAGATACGCAGTATTTT
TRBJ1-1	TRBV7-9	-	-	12	CASSFVGVTAFF	TGTGCCAGCAGCTTCGTGGGTGTTACAGCTTTCTTT
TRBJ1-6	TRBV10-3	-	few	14	CAISEVRDNSPLHF	TGTGCCATCAGTGAGGTACGCGATAATTCACCCCTCCACTTT
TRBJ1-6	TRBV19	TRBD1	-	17	CASRRTGRSSYNSPLHF	TGTGCCAGTAGACGGACAGGGCGAAGCTCCTATAATTCACCCCTCCACTTT
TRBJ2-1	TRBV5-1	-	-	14	CASSSGSSYNEQFF	TGCGCCAGCAGCTCTGGCAGCTCCTACAATGAGCAGTTCTTC
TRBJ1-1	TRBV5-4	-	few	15	CASRQGGHQNTEAFF	TGTGCCAGCAGACAAGGAGGACACCAGAACACTGAAGCTTTCTTT
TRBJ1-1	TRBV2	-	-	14	CASGEWGAHTEAFF	TGTGCCAGCGGGGAATGGGGGGCGCACACTGAAGCTTTCTTT
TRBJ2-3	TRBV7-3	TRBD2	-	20	CASSLTARSGGAIGTDTQYF	TGTGCCAGCAGCTTAACTGCTAGGAGCGGGGGGGCCATCGGCACAGATACGCAGTATTTT
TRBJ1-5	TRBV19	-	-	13	CASTGQPFQPQHF	TGTGCCAGTACAGGGCAACCCTTTCAGCCCCAGCATTTT
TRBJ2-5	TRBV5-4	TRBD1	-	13	CALGTGVRETQYF	TGTGCATTAGGGACAGGGGTAAGGGAGACCCAGTACTTC
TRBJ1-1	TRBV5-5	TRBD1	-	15	CASSPGQGKGLEAFF	TGTGCCAGCAGCCCAGGACAGGGTAAAGGGCTTGAAGCTTTCTTT
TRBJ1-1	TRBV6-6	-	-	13	CASSYSRITEAFF	TGTGCCAGCAGTTACTCGCGGATCACTGAAGCTTTCTTT
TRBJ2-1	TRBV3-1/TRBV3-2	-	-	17	CASSQDYSWGATNEQFF	TGTGCCAGCAGCCAAGATTATAGCTGGGGGGCCACGAATGAGCAGTTCTTC
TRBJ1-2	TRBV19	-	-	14	CASTNPAGAGGYTF	TGTGCCAGTACTAATCCCGCGGGGGCAGGTGGCTACACCTTC
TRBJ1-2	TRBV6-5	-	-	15	CASSPPSAGEYGYTF	TGTGCCAGCAGTCCCCCAAGTGCAGGGGAGTATGGCTACACCTTC
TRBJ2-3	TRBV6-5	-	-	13	CASTGPGTDTQYF	TGTGCCAGCACCGGGCCCGGCACAGATACGCAGTATTTT
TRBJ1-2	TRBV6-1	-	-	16	CASSESAGYSIYGYTF	TGTGCCAGCAGTGAATCAGCGGGGTACAGCATCTATGGCTACACCTTC
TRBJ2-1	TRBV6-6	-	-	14	CASRVGSSYNEQFF	TGTGCCAGCAGGGTAGGGAGCTCCTACAATGAGCAGTTCTTC
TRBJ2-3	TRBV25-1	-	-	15	CASSEVGSLGDTQYF	TGTGCCAGCAGTGAAGTAGGTTCCCTGGGGGATACGCAGTATTTT
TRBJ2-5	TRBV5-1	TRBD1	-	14	CASSFGDRGETQYF	TGCGCCAGCAGCTTTGGGGACAGGGGCGAGACCCAGTACTTC
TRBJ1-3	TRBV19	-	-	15	CASTDPSGPGNTIYF	TGTGCCAGCACCGACCCCTCAGGGCCTGGAAACACCATATATTTT
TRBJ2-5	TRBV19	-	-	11	CASSRGETQYF	TGTGCCAGTAGTAGGGGAGAGACCCAGTACTTC
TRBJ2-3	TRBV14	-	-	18	CASSPKSFLKQITDTQYF	TGTGCCAGCAGCCCAAAGTCGTTTTTGAAACAGATTACAGATACGCAGTATTTT
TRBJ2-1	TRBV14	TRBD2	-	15	CASSRRGGLAGEQFF	TGTGCCAGCAGCCGAAGGGGAGGGTTGGCAGGGGAGCAGTTCTTC
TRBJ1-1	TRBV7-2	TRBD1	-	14	CASSPSTGGTEAFF	TGTGCCAGCAGCCCGTCAACAGGGGGCACTGAAGCTTTCTTT
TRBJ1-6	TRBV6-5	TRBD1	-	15	CASSRDSPYNSPLHF	TGTGCCAGCAGTCGGGACAGCCCTTATAATTCACCCCTCCACTTT
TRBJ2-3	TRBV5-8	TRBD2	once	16	CASSLGREGHTDTQYF	TGTGCCAGCAGCTTGGGCAGGGAGGGTCACACAGATACGCAGTATTTT
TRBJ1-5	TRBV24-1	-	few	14	CATSGAGSNQPQHF	TGTGCCACCAGTGGCGCCGGGAGCAATCAGCCCCAGCATTTT
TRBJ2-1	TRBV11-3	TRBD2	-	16	CASSFHIAGTSNEQFF	TGTGCCAGCAGCTTCCACATAGCGGGGACCAGCAATGAGCAGTTCTTC